What follows is one T cell receptor (beta chain) and its context. This clonotype turned up a few times. Its antigen remains unidentified. No much larger clone exists at a distance of one base, and base qualities are not known. This sample stems from a study of T cells in Graves' hyperthyroidism and ophthalmopathy (dated by TCRdb to about 2019). For the study in its entirety: Peripheral blood samples were taken at initial diagnosis, before any treatment was given. A discovery cohort of roughly 100 patients, 43 with Graves' ophthalmopathy and 57 with stable Graves' hyperthyroidism, was used to find distinguishing TCR V-J signatures. An independent validation cohort of around 19 hyperthyroidism patients and 15 or so patients who later progressed to ophthalmopathy tested prospective prediction of ophthalmopathy. For training and testing, the 110 or so patients in the discovery cohort were randomly divided in a 7:3 ratio. The study also compared thyroid tissue and blood T-cell repertoires from five or six Graves' hyperthyroidism patients. Once sampling was done, hyperthyroidism patients were given methimazole at a starting dose of 30 mg daily, whereas ophthalmopathy patients were given high-dose intravenous methylprednisolone. TCR Vbeta CDR3 sequencing of approximately 140 peripheral blood samples (approximately 44 ophthalmopathy, roughly 74 hyperthyroidism and 17 progressor patients) is reported in the paper.

Summary of the overall study and its limitations: Sample size was not statistically predetermined, and investigators were not blinded to group allocation. Most expanded thyroid clonotypes (frequency above 0.001) were also detected in blood, suggesting blood repertoires may reflect thyroid immune responses. Ophthalmopathy was separated from stable hyperthyroidism by a 13 V-J signature model, with about 88% sensitivity and about 81% specificity obtained in cross-validation and 80%/75% obtained in testing. In validation, progression to ophthalmopathy was predicted by the model with roughly 69% sensitivity and 72% to 85% specificity, a median of roughly 6.4 months before onset.

Stable Graves' hyperthyroidism was defined as the absence of progression to ophthalmopathy over 18 months of follow-up. Hyperthyroidism patients were newly diagnosed, had a disease duration of under 2 months, and were aged 18 to 65 years. Exclusion was applied to patients with uncontrolled infections, other autoimmune diseases, pregnancy or lactation. Diagnoses were established on the basis of clinical symptoms, serum thyroxine and TRAb, thyroid ultrasound, and orbital computed tomography. PBMCs were isolated from about 9.2 ml of fresh peripheral blood by Ficoll-Paque density gradient centrifugation. Trizol reagent was used to extract total RNA, and RNA quality was then checked on an Agilent 2100 Bioanalyzer. The TCR beta CDR3 regions were amplified from the RNA transcripts. A first-round RT-PCR of the TCR CDR3 used the HTBI primer set with the Qiagen OneStep RT-PCR kit. The libraries were constructed in a second round of multiplex PCR and then size-selected and purified. Libraries were sequenced paired-end with 100 bp reads on an Illumina HiSeq2000. The paper's data handling went like this. SOAPnuke was used to process the raw data, removing reads that contained adapters or uncalled bases, had a mean Phred below 15, or lacked an exact match to the constant primer or identifier. COPE v1.2.5 was used to merge high-quality paired reads, and clonotypes were defined as unique nucleotide sequences. Clonotypes were aligned to IMGT TRBV, TRBD and TRBJ reference segments using MiTCR v1.1. Analysis was restricted to V-J combinations with a frequency above 0.0001, which covered about 99% of repertoires. A TCS score was defined as the ratio between F50 (clonal expansion) and ExV (chaos), using BLOSUM62-based TCRdist between CDR3 peptides within each V-J. Welch's t-statistics and random forest reduced approximately 520 V-J features to about 12, which were used in a naive Bayes classifier (R e1071). The raw public reads went through TCRdb reprocessing: fastp at Q25, MiXCR clone calling, in-frame beta chains kept. Rows matching on CDR3 protein sequence are summarized as one entry with the most common DNA and genes. Clone size and V and J calls follow TCRdb, not the original study. The sample contains a few hundred thousand distinct CDR3 sequences, roughly an eighth of them found a single time. The top ten hold approximately 5.8% of the sample.

V trim: 3 bases; J trim: 0 bases; unmatched bases: 2. For CDR1 and CDR2, the germline V gene lists SGDLS and YYNGEE. From cysteine to phenylalanine, the CDR3 is 16 amino acids long. Here the CDR3 DNA is all that survives: 48 bases in frame from base 1. Sequencing was done on a sample of blood. This chain joins TRBV9 to TRBJ2-2, and 10 junction bases match TRBD2. This TCR derives from a woman aged 18-30 years with Graves' hyperthyroidism. CDR3 reads: CASSEGTSANTGELFF. The DNA sequence reads TGTGCCAGCAGCGAGGGGACTAGCGCGAACACCGGGGAGCTGTTTTTT.